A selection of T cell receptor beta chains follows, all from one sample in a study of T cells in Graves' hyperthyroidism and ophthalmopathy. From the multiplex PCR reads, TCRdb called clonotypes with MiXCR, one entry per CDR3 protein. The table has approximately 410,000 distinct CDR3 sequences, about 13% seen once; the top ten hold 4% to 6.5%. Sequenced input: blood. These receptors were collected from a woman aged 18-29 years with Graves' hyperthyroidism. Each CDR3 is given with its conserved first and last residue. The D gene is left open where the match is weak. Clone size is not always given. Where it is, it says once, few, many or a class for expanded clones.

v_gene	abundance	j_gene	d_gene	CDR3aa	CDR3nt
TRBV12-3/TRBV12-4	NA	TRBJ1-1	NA	CASRGSVTEAFF	TGTGCCAGCAGGGGGTCTGTCACTGAAGCTTTCTTT
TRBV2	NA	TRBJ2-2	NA	CAMKDSNTGGLFF	TGTGCCATGAAGGACAGTAACACCGGGGGGCTGTTTTTT
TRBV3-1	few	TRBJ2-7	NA	CASSQDRNSYEQYF	TGTGCCAGCAGCCAAGATCGGAATTCCTACGAGCAGTACTTC
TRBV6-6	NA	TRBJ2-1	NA	CASSYGTTSYNEQFF	TGTGCCAGCAGTTACGGGACAACATCCTACAATGAGCAGTTCTTC
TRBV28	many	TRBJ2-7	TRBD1	CASSSRRGRQGAGSYEQYF	TGTGCCAGCAGTTCCCGGAGGGGGCGACAGGGGGCCGGGTCCTACGAGCAGTACTTC
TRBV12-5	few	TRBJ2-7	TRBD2	CASGLWLAGGEQYF	TGTGCTAGTGGTTTGTGGCTAGCGGGAGGGGAGCAGTACTTC
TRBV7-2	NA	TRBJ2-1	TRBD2	CASSPRGASGRYEQFF	TGTGCCAGCAGCCCCCGGGGAGCTAGCGGGAGGTATGAGCAGTTCTTC
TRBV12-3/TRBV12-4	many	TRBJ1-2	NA	CASGVGGYTF	TGTGCCAGCGGGGTCGGTGGCTACACCTTC
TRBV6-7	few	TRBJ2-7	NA	CASSYEARALHYEQYF	TGTGCCAGCAGTTACGAGGCCAGGGCCCTCCATTACGAGCAGTACTTC
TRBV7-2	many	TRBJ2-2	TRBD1	CASSLGTGLKGGELFF	TGTGCCAGCAGCTTAGGGACAGGACTCAAGGGCGGGGAGCTGTTTTTT
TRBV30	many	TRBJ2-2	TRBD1	CAWSPRDRANTGELFF	TGTGCCTGGAGCCCTAGGGACAGGGCGAACACCGGGGAGCTGTTTTTT
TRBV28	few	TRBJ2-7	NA	CASSFQGGKAYEQYF	TGTGCCAGCAGTTTTCAGGGCGGAAAGGCCTACGAGCAGTACTTC
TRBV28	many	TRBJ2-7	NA	CASRETGIGLQEQYF	TGTGCCAGCAGGGAAACAGGGATTGGACTACAGGAGCAGTACTTC
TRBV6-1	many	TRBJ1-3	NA	CASRFITGFGNTIYF	TGTGCCAGCAGGTTTATTACGGGGTTCGGAAACACCATATATTTT
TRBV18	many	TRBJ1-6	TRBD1	CASSPVQGISAPLHF	TGTGCCAGCTCACCGGTACAGGGGATATCCGCACCCCTCCACTTT
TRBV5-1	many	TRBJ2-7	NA	CASSLIGHTYEQYF	TGCGCCAGCAGCCTAATCGGACATACTTACGAGCAGTACTTC
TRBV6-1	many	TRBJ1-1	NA	CASSGRQPNTEAFF	TGTGCCAGCAGCGGTCGACAGCCGAACACTGAAGCTTTCTTT
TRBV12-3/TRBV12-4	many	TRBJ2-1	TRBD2	CASSPSGTYNEQFF	TGTGCCAGCAGCCCTAGCGGGACCTACAATGAGCAGTTCTTC
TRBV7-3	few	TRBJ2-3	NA	CASSLTPTWGDTQYF	TGTGCCAGCAGCTTAACGCCGACCTGGGGAGATACGCAGTATTTT
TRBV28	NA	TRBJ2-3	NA	CASRNPGINGVPDTQYF	TGTGCCAGCCGAAACCCGGGTATCAACGGGGTCCCAGATACGCAGTATTTT
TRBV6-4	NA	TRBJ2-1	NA	CASSDKPEDEQFF	TGTGCCAGCAGTGATAAGCCGGAAGATGAGCAGTTCTTC
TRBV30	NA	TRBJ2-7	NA	CASDVGARYEQYF	TGTGCTTCGGATGTTGGGGCGCGGTACGAGCAGTACTTC